This TCR beta chain was identified in a study of T cell responses to AZD1222 COVID-19 vaccine. The study, taken as a whole, reports: Spike-specific TCR breadth and depth rose after two AZD1222 doses. Donor demographics were predominantly white British with a female majority; clonal diversity may be underestimated.

Data came from immunoSEQ multiplex PCR; TCRdb stores just in-frame clones and leaves some out. The sample has some 55,000 clones, 80% to 90% seen once. To note about this clone: Its antigen is undetermined.

The CDR3 has 14 amino acids. Germline V gives CDR1 SGHDT, CDR2 YYEEEE. V was clipped by 0 bases and J by 4 bases; unmatched bases: 0. This chain uses TRBV5-6 with TRBJ2-7; 11 bases map to TRBD2. This sequence originates from an adult in good health. The sequenced sample was peripheral blood, obtained on day 0 of AZD1222 vaccination. CDR3 nucleotides: TGTGCCAGCAGCTTGGGGACTAGCGGGTACGAGCAGTACTTC. This translates into CASSLGTSGYEQYF.